The text below deals with one T cell receptor (beta chain). Antigen: not known. The record originates from a study of cytotoxic CD8 clonotypes in ibrutinib-treated CLL. This table comes from immunoSEQ multiplex PCR, and its TCRdb copy is limited to in-frame clones, with some not included. In the table there are approximately 150,000 clones, approximately 80% of which are singletons. Points from the study as a whole: Among the clonotypes, public ones were uncommon and contracted or held stable on treatment. Clonality went up at the time of ibrutinib response, stayed stable in sustained remission, and later dropped back toward its baseline level at progression.

Germline loops: CDR1 SGHAT, CDR2 FQNNGV. V was pared by 5 bases and J by 4 bases, with 18 bases between. This CDR3 has 15 amino acids. The material was PBMCs, obtained after 24 months of ibrutinib treatment. The rearrangement joins TRBV11-2 to TRBJ2-7; D gene ambiguous. This TCR was recovered from a human donor with chronic lymphocytic leukemia. DNA of the CDR3: TGTGCCAGCAGCCCAGTCTCCCGGCGATTGTACGAGCAGTACTTC. Translated, it gives CASSPVSRRLYEQYF.